A selection of T cell receptor beta chains follows, all from one sample in a study of blood T cell repertoires in COVID-19. Measured with immunoSEQ multiplex PCR; TCRdb has only the in-frame clones, and not every one. The sample consists of around 620,000 clones, more than 80% of them appearing once. Source material: peripheral blood. The receptors stem from a woman aged 18-35 years with acute or convalescent COVID-19. The CDR3 runs from the conserved cysteine through the conserved F or W. The D gene is left open where the match is weak. For some rows the clone size is stated as once, few or many, or as a class when expanded; others skip it.

d_gene	v_gene	j_gene	abundance	CDR3aa	CDR3nt
.	TRBV21-1	TRBJ2-2	.	CASKLAGGPGELFF	TGTGCCAGCAAGCTAGCGGGGGGGCCCGGGGAGCTGTTTTTT
TRBD1	TRBV6-1	TRBJ1-1	.	CASSEDRGYTEAFF	TGTGCCAGCAGTGAGGACAGGGGATATACTGAAGCTTTCTTT
TRBD1	TRBV3-1/TRBV3-2	TRBJ1-1	.	CASSRDDRASEAFF	TGTGCCAGCAGCCGAGATGACAGGGCGTCTGAAGCTTTCTTT
TRBD1	TRBV30	TRBJ1-1	once	CAWSRRQGATEAFF	TGTGCCTGGAGTAGGAGACAGGGGGCCACTGAAGCTTTCTTT
.	TRBV12-3/TRBV12-4	TRBJ1-1	.	CASRGGPNTEAFF	TGTGCCAGCAGGGGCGGGCCGAACACTGAAGCTTTCTTT
.	TRBV7-2	TRBJ1-1	.	CASSLVGGSTEAFF	TGTGCCAGCAGCTTAGTAGGGGGATCCACTGAAGCTTTCTTT
.	TRBV14	TRBJ1-2	once	CASSQSGAGQAGTYGYTF	TGTGCCAGCAGCCAATCCGGGGCCGGGCAGGCTGGGACTTATGGCTACACCTTC
.	TRBV28	TRBJ1-1	.	CASSLRRVGTEAFF	TGTGCCAGCAGTTTACGGCGGGTTGGCACTGAAGCTTTCTTT
.	TRBV9	TRBJ1-3	.	CASSVDWGTNGNTIYF	TGTGCCAGCAGCGTAGATTGGGGGACAAATGGAAACACCATATATTTT
TRBD2	TRBV5-6	TRBJ2-5	.	CASSLLRGGETRTQYF	TGTGCCAGCAGCCTATTACGCGGGGGAGAAACCCGGACCCAGTACTTC
TRBD1	TRBV12-5	TRBJ2-1	.	CASAPGQAYNEQFF	TGTGCTAGTGCTCCGGGACAGGCCTACAATGAGCAGTTCTTC
.	TRBV7-2	TRBJ2-2	.	CASSLVSGSETGELFF	TGTGCCAGCAGCTTAGTTTCAGGGTCGGAAACCGGGGAGCTGTTTTTT
TRBD2	TRBV6-2/TRBV6-3	TRBJ2-1	.	CASSYAAGGLYEQFF	TGTGCCAGCAGTTACGCAGCGGGGGGGCTCTACGAGCAGTTCTTC
.	TRBV2	TRBJ2-3	.	CASSVWTSTDTQYF	TGTGCCAGCAGTGTTTGGACTAGCACAGATACGCAGTATTTT
.	TRBV5-6	TRBJ1-1	.	CASSSGGRLRTEAFF	TGTGCCAGCAGCTCGGGAGGCAGATTAAGGACTGAAGCTTTCTTT
.	TRBV18	TRBJ1-1	.	CASSPLNGILAEAFF	TGTGCCAGCTCACCGTTAAACGGGATTTTGGCTGAAGCTTTCTTT
.	TRBV5-4	TRBJ2-7	.	CASSFPELYEQYF	TGTGCCAGCAGCTTCCCCGAGCTCTACGAGCAGTACTTC
.	TRBV19	TRBJ1-1	once	CASSRQAENTEAFF	TGTGCCAGTAGTAGACAGGCGGAGAACACTGAAGCTTTCTTT
TRBD1	TRBV6-1	TRBJ1-5	.	CASSEQGGNQPQHF	TGTGCCAGCAGTGAGCAGGGGGGCAATCAGCCCCAGCATTTT
.	TRBV11-2	TRBJ1-3	.	CASSLRHRVNTIYF	TGTGCCAGCAGCTTAAGGCACAGGGTAAACACCATATATTTT
.	TRBV5-1	TRBJ1-6	.	CATQRQPENNSPLHF	TGCGCCACCCAACGACAACCAGAGAATAATTCACCCCTCCACTTT
TRBD1	TRBV5-4	TRBJ2-5	.	CASSLDGRGLETQYF	TGTGCCAGCAGCTTGGACGGCAGGGGGCTAGAGACCCAGTACTTC
TRBD1	TRBV2	TRBJ2-7	.	CASRGGTGSYEQYF	TGTGCCAGCAGAGGGGGGACAGGGTCCTACGAGCAGTACTTC
TRBD2	TRBV5-1	TRBJ2-1	once	CASSFGTSGPNEQFF	TGCGCCAGCAGCTTCGGGACTAGCGGGCCCAATGAGCAGTTCTTC
TRBD1	TRBV18	TRBJ1-3	once	CASSLRRDRVSGNTIYF	TGTGCCAGCTCATTACGGAGGGACAGGGTCTCTGGAAACACCATATATTTT
TRBD2	TRBV4-3	TRBJ2-4	once	CASSQDVGGGATNIQYF	TGCGCCAGCAGCCAAGACGTCGGCGGGGGGGCGACAAACATTCAGTACTTC